This T cell receptor beta chain was sequenced for a study of T cell repertoires in cytomegalovirus infection. Turning to the study itself: Indicated by public TCR beta signatures were CMV infection and matching HLA type. Study-wide points: There were HLA-C-restricted CMV-specific TCR beta clonotypes dominating the ex vivo response. Using cumulative public TCR beta family frequency, the authors identified those who carried CMV together with the relevant HLA.

TCRdb reprocessed the reads via MiXCR and lists one record per CDR3 protein. This table has about 310,000 distinct CDR3 sequences, roughly a tenth appearing once. V lost 4 bases, J lost 5 bases, and 12 bases lay in between. There are 13 residues in the CDR3. The germline gives CDR1 SGHDT, CDR2 YYEEEE. At least ten counts were recorded for this clonotype. Its antigen is unknown. This chain connects TRBV5-6 to TRBJ2-5; D may be TRBD2 (6 bases). The clonotype comes from a human donor in good health (CMV status not recorded). Some clones in this sample may be carry-over from other donors' samples. Sequences were obtained from PBMCs. Here the CDR3 DNA reads TGTGCCAGCAGCCTCTTCAGCGGGGAGACCCAGTACTTC. Translated, it gives CASSLFSGETQYF.